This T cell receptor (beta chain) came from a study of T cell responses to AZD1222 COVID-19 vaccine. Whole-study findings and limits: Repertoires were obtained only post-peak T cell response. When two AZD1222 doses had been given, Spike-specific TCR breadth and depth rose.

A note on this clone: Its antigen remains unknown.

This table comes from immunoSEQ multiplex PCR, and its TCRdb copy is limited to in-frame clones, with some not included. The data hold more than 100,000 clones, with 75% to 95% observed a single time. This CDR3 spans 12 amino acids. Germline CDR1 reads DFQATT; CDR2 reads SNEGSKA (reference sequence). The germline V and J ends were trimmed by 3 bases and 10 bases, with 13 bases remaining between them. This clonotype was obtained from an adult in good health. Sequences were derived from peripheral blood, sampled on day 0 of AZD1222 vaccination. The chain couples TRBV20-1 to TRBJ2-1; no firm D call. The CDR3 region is CSASRSFPEQFF. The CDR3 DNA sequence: TGCAGTGCTAGTCGTAGTTTTCCAGAGCAGTTCTTC.